This T cell receptor beta chain originates from a study of molecular identifiers for immune sequencing clone quantification. TCRdb re-analysed the PCR reads in MiXCR, keeping a single row per CDR3 protein. The table includes just over 95,000 distinct CDR3 sequences, 24% detected once. Study findings and constraints: Reports indicate spiked Jurkat TCR RNA from one cell could be found among roughly 980,000 naive cells. Clone sizes that are highly expanded could be underestimated when identical TCR molecules share a barcode.

This clonotype was seen ten or more times. Its antigen is not identified. Source material for naive CD8 libraries was about 20,000 to 1,100,000 sorted cells, with 10%, 30% or 50% RNA. A CD8+CD4-CCR7+CD45RA+ phenotype served as the sorting definition for naive CD8 T cells. The V end was cut by 3 bases, the J end by 0 bases, with 7 bases between. The CDR3 covers 14 residues. CDR1 is MNHEY and CDR2 is SVGAGI in the germline V gene. The TCR comes from a human donor in good health. Some libraries in this study had Jurkat cell RNA spiked in. The chain carries TRBV6-5 and TRBJ2-3; D unclear. Sequenced sample: naive CD8+ T cells from blood, with Jurkat cell RNA spiked in. The subset here: FACS-sorted CD8+CD4-CCR7+CD45RA+ naive T cells. CDR3 DNA sequence: TGTGCCAGCAGTTATAAATTTAGCACAGATACGCAGTATTTT. Its protein product is CASSYKFSTDTQYF.